A selection of T cell receptor beta chains follows, all from one sample in a study of T-cell reconstitution after alpha-beta-depleted transplantation in children. One entry per CDR3 protein results from TCRdb running MiXCR on the PCR reads. Of about 500,000 distinct CDR3 sequences in the sample, 9.5% to 12% were seen once. The specimen was PBMCs, mostly from graft donor cells, collected 180 days after TCRalphabeta/CD19-depleted stem cell transplant. These receptor sequences come from a female patient aged 2-9 years who had a stem cell transplant for aplastic anemia, so the T cells may come from the graft donor. Each CDR3 is given with its conserved first and last residue. A D gene is named only where the DNA matches it firmly. Clone size is stated in some rows and not others, as once, few, many or a class when expanded.

D: .; size: few; V: TRBV28; J: TRBJ2-2; CDR3: CASVPRRTVNTGELFF; DNA: TGTGCCAGCGTCCCACGGAGGACAGTAAACACCGGGGAGCTGTTTTTT
D: TRBD1; size: .; V: TRBV7-6; J: TRBJ1-6; CDR3: CASSLGGQGEGSPLHF; DNA: TGTGCCAGCAGCTTGGGAGGACAGGGGGAGGGTTCACCCCTCCACTTT
D: TRBD2; size: few; V: TRBV9; J: TRBJ2-1; CDR3: CASSAPAGGWNEQFF; DNA: TGTGCCAGCAGCGCACCGGCGGGAGGGTGGAATGAGCAGTTCTTC
D: .; size: .; V: TRBV4-1; J: TRBJ2-7; CDR3: CASSQDETWTSYEQYF; DNA: TGCGCCAGCAGCCAAGACGAAACCTGGACTTCCTACGAGCAGTACTTC
D: .; size: few; V: TRBV11-2; J: TRBJ1-5; CDR3: CASSLRGHQPQHF; DNA: TGTGCCAGCAGCTTACGTGGGCATCAGCCCCAGCATTTT
D: TRBD2; size: .; V: TRBV5-6; J: TRBJ2-5; CDR3: CASSLVTSGRLETQYF; DNA: TGTGCCAGCAGCTTGGTGACGAGCGGGAGATTGGAGACCCAGTACTTC
D: .; size: many; V: TRBV27; J: TRBJ1-1; CDR3: CASSSNTGLNTEAFF; DNA: TGTGCCAGCAGTTCTAATACAGGGTTGAACACTGAAGCTTTCTTT
D: .; size: few; V: TRBV29-1; J: TRBJ1-1; CDR3: CSVVDRGRANTEAFF; DNA: TGCAGCGTTGTAGATCGCGGCAGGGCGAACACTGAAGCTTTCTTT
D: .; size: few; V: TRBV4-1; J: TRBJ1-3; CDR3: CASSHLQRGLGNTIYF; DNA: TGCGCCAGCAGCCACCTGCAGCGCGGTCTCGGAAACACCATATATTTT
D: .; size: .; V: TRBV20-1; J: TRBJ2-5; CDR3: CSIQERETQYF; DNA: TGCAGCATACAGGAACGCGAGACCCAGTACTTC
D: TRBD1; size: .; V: TRBV29-1; J: TRBJ2-3; CDR3: CSVGTGGAIDTQYF; DNA: TGCAGCGTAGGGACAGGGGGCGCGATAGATACGCAGTATTTT
D: TRBD2; size: many; V: TRBV6-5; J: TRBJ2-3; CDR3: CASSYSSPAAWGGDTQYF; DNA: TGTGCCAGCAGTTACAGCAGCCCAGCCGCCTGGGGGGGAGATACGCAGTATTTT
D: .; size: .; V: TRBV27; J: TRBJ2-1; CDR3: CASSTRVYNEQFF; DNA: TGTGCCAGCAGTACAAGGGTCTACAATGAGCAGTTCTTC
D: TRBD1; size: .; V: TRBV5-1; J: TRBJ2-2; CDR3: CASSKDRDAGELFF; DNA: TGCGCCAGCAGCAAAGACAGGGACGCCGGGGAGCTGTTTTTT
D: .; size: few; V: TRBV20-1; J: TRBJ1-3; CDR3: CSASRLTPGNTIYF; DNA: TGCAGTGCTAGCCGACTGACCCCTGGAAACACCATATATTTT
D: .; size: .; V: TRBV28; J: TRBJ2-1; CDR3: CASSPWASGPYNEQFF; DNA: TGTGCCAGCAGTCCCTGGGCGAGCGGTCCCTACAATGAGCAGTTCTTC
D: .; size: few; V: TRBV15; J: TRBJ1-6; CDR3: CATSTESTGYSPLHF; DNA: TGTGCCACCAGCACCGAATCCACAGGGTATTCACCCCTCCACTTT
D: TRBD1; size: few; V: TRBV20-1; J: TRBJ1-1; CDR3: CSARVQGGWTEAFF; DNA: TGCAGTGCTAGAGTTCAGGGGGGTTGGACTGAAGCTTTCTTT
D: .; size: .; V: TRBV6-5; J: TRBJ2-3; CDR3: CASSYLYPSTDTQYF; DNA: TGTGCCAGCAGTTACCTATATCCTAGCACAGATACGCAGTATTTT
D: .; size: .; V: TRBV2; J: TRBJ1-5; CDR3: CASSDITLRGYHQPQHF; DNA: TGTGCCAGCAGTGATATAACCCTCAGGGGCTACCATCAGCCCCAGCATTTT
D: .; size: few; V: TRBV5-6; J: TRBJ2-3; CDR3: CASSRFDRSTDTQYF; DNA: TGTGCCAGCAGCCGCTTCGACAGAAGCACAGATACGCAGTATTTT
D: .; size: few; V: TRBV5-1; J: TRBJ2-2; CDR3: CASSSHRVLGNTGELFF; DNA: TGCGCCAGCAGCTCTCACAGGGTATTGGGGAACACCGGGGAGCTGTTTTTT
D: TRBD2; size: many; V: TRBV7-2; J: TRBJ2-3; CDR3: CASSLGLAVRDTQYF; DNA: TGTGCCAGCAGCTTGGGCCTAGCGGTACGAGATACGCAGTATTTT
D: .; size: few; V: TRBV12-3/TRBV12-4; J: TRBJ2-1; CDR3: CASSPQQSSYNEQFF; DNA: TGTGCCAGCAGTCCACAGCAGAGCTCCTACAATGAGCAGTTCTTC
D: .; size: .; V: TRBV29-1; J: TRBJ1-3; CDR3: CSVALTGTTGNTIYF; DNA: TGCAGCGTCGCTCTTACAGGGACCACTGGAAACACCATATATTTT
D: TRBD1; size: few; V: TRBV7-2; J: TRBJ1-2; CDR3: CASIPDRGNYGYTF; DNA: TGTGCCAGCATACCTGACAGGGGTAACTATGGCTACACCTTC
D: .; size: .; V: TRBV20-1; J: TRBJ2-7; CDR3: CSARDLGGIYEQYF; DNA: TGCAGTGCTAGAGATCTCGGGGGAATCTACGAGCAGTACTTC
D: .; size: .; V: TRBV14; J: TRBJ1-1; CDR3: CASSQGTLTYMNTEAFF; DNA: TGTGCCAGCAGCCAAGGCACCCTAACTTACATGAACACTGAAGCTTTCTTT
D: .; size: .; V: TRBV28; J: TRBJ2-7; CDR3: CASSFLTGPYEQYF; DNA: TGTGCCAGCAGTTTCCTGACTGGTCCCTACGAGCAGTACTTC
D: TRBD2; size: few; V: TRBV11-1; J: TRBJ2-6; CDR3: CASSLRPSGFPGANVLTF; DNA: TGTGCCAGCAGCTTAAGGCCTAGCGGTTTTCCTGGGGCCAACGTCCTGACTTTC
D: .; size: once; V: TRBV4-3; J: TRBJ2-5; CDR3: CASSQGYLREQETQYF; DNA: TGCGCCAGCAGCCAAGGATATTTGAGGGAGCAAGAGACCCAGTACTTC
D: .; size: .; V: TRBV15; J: TRBJ1-1; CDR3: CATSRALPPGVAEAFF; DNA: TGTGCCACCAGCAGAGCGCTTCCACCAGGGGTAGCTGAAGCTTTCTTT
D: .; size: .; V: TRBV6-2/TRBV6-3; J: TRBJ1-1; CDR3: CASSLGSRGSDTEAFF; DNA: TGTGCCAGCAGCCTTGGAAGTCGGGGATCCGACACTGAAGCTTTCTTT
D: .; size: few; V: TRBV7-9; J: TRBJ2-7; CDR3: CASSFYFDEQYF; DNA: TGTGCCAGCAGCTTTTACTTTGACGAGCAGTACTTC
D: .; size: few; V: TRBV6-1; J: TRBJ1-3; CDR3: CASSGPGSGNTIYF; DNA: TGTGCCAGCAGTGGCCCAGGCTCTGGAAACACCATATATTTT
D: .; size: many; V: TRBV6-1; J: TRBJ1-1; CDR3: CASSGGVNTEAFF; DNA: TGTGCCAGCAGTGGAGGGGTGAACACTGAAGCTTTCTTT
D: .; size: .; V: TRBV14; J: TRBJ1-4; CDR3: CASSQEILATNEKLFF; DNA: TGTGCCAGCAGCCAGGAGATCCTTGCAACTAATGAAAAACTGTTTTTT
D: .; size: few; V: TRBV24-1; J: TRBJ2-1; CDR3: CATSDLAGEQFF; DNA: TGTGCCACCAGTGATCTAGCCGGTGAGCAGTTCTTC
D: .; size: .; V: TRBV28; J: TRBJ2-1; CDR3: CASSRLDRNEQFF; DNA: TGTGCCAGCAGCCGTCTAGATCGGAACGAGCAGTTCTTC
D: TRBD1; size: .; V: TRBV10-3; J: TRBJ2-2; CDR3: CAISASTGGANTGELFF; DNA: TGTGCCATCAGTGCCTCGACAGGGGGCGCGAACACCGGGGAGCTGTTTTTT
D: .; size: .; V: TRBV20-1; J: TRBJ2-3; CDR3: CSARKSFGSRGKDTQYF; DNA: TGCAGTGCTAGGAAGAGTTTCGGGTCTCGCGGTAAAGATACGCAGTATTTT
D: .; size: .; V: TRBV2; J: TRBJ2-2; CDR3: CASRIPWGQPNTGELFF; DNA: TGTGCCAGCAGAATCCCATGGGGGCAGCCGAACACCGGGGAGCTGTTTTTT
D: .; size: .; V: TRBV25-1; J: TRBJ2-6; CDR3: CATTGGPSSGANVLTF; DNA: TGTGCCACCACCGGGGGCCCTAGCTCTGGGGCCAACGTCCTGACTTTC
D: .; size: .; V: TRBV28; J: TRBJ1-5; CDR3: CASSFPVGPQHF; DNA: TGTGCCAGCAGTTTCCCCGTGGGGCCCCAGCATTTT
D: .; size: .; V: TRBV28; J: TRBJ1-2; CDR3: CASRTTVYGYTF; DNA: TGTGCCAGCAGGACGACAGTCTATGGCTACACCTTC
D: .; size: .; V: TRBV7-3; J: TRBJ1-1; CDR3: CASSLGHQLTNTEAFF; DNA: TGTGCCAGCAGCCTAGGACACCAGTTAACGAACACTGAAGCTTTCTTT
D: .; size: .; V: TRBV7-2; J: TRBJ2-5; CDR3: CASSFGQPETQYF; DNA: TGTGCCAGCAGCTTCGGCCAACCCGAGACCCAGTACTTC
D: .; size: few; V: TRBV7-8; J: TRBJ1-2; CDR3: CASSLAWGHKTHGYTF; DNA: TGTGCCAGCAGCTTAGCGTGGGGGCATAAAACCCATGGCTACACCTTC
D: TRBD2; size: few; V: TRBV3-1; J: TRBJ2-1; CDR3: CASTWTSGANEQFF; DNA: TGTGCCAGCACCTGGACTAGCGGGGCAAATGAGCAGTTCTTC
D: .; size: few; V: TRBV10-3; J: TRBJ1-5; CDR3: CAISDPGQLDQPQHF; DNA: TGTGCCATCAGTGACCCGGGACAACTTGATCAGCCCCAGCATTTT
D: .; size: .; V: TRBV3-1; J: TRBJ2-3; CDR3: CASSQDPGSGDTQYF; DNA: TGTGCCAGCAGCCAAGACCCGGGATCCGGAGATACGCAGTATTTT
D: .; size: few; V: TRBV7-6; J: TRBJ1-1; CDR3: CASSPPHGMNTEAFF; DNA: TGTGCCAGCAGCCCACCCCACGGCATGAACACTGAAGCTTTCTTT
D: TRBD1; size: .; V: TRBV15; J: TRBJ2-1; CDR3: CATSRVRLLPGQGDNEQFF; DNA: TGTGCCACCAGCAGAGTTAGACTTCTACCGGGACAGGGCGACAATGAGCAGTTCTTC
D: .; size: few; V: TRBV7-9; J: TRBJ2-3; CDR3: CASSLLAPSTDTQYF; DNA: TGTGCCAGCAGCTTACTAGCGCCTAGCACAGATACGCAGTATTTT
D: .; size: few; V: TRBV7-2; J: TRBJ2-5; CDR3: CASSLGSVVGETQYF; DNA: TGTGCCAGCAGCTTAGGCTCGGTGGTCGGAGAGACCCAGTACTTC
D: .; size: .; V: TRBV2; J: TRBJ2-2; CDR3: CASSERVPNTGELFF; DNA: TGTGCCAGCAGTGAGAGGGTCCCGAACACCGGGGAGCTGTTTTTT
D: .; size: many; V: TRBV6-1; J: TRBJ2-1; CDR3: CASSKDFTYNEQFF; DNA: TGTGCCAGCAGTAAGGACTTCACCTACAATGAGCAGTTCTTC
D: .; size: .; V: TRBV19; J: TRBJ1-1; CDR3: CASSVRAPRGRAFF; DNA: TGTGCCAGTAGTGTCAGGGCACCTCGCGGGCGAGCTTTCTTT